The next 23 T cell receptor beta chains were all read from a single sample in a study of post-analysis software for immune sequencing data. Prepared libraries of TCR beta cDNA carried unique molecular identifiers. TCRdb reprocessed the PCR reads via MiXCR and lists one record per CDR3 protein. Of fewer than 850,000 distinct CDR3 sequences listed, 25% to 30% were seen once; the top ten hold roughly 0.57%. The study, taken as a whole, reports: Patients carried roughly 5 TRBV segments more frequently than controls did, and TRBV5-6, TRBV5-1 and TRBV20-1 were among them.

These receptors lack a known antigen. The specimen was blood. Receptor source: a girl between 10 and 17 years old with multiple sclerosis.

This sequence joins TRBV9 and TRBJ2-3, with a weak D call TRBD2 (6 bases). The CDR3 spans 15 residues. From germline, CDR1 is SGDLS and CDR2 YYNGEE. Deletions cut 5 bases from V and 0 bases from J, with 13 bases between. The CDR3 reads CASRSGTSSTDTQYF. The CDR3 DNA reads as TGTGCCAGCAGGTCCGGGACTTCTAGCACAGATACGCAGTATTTT.

This sequence joins TRBV5-1 and TRBJ2-4, with D maybe TRBD1 (6 bases). The CDR3 contains 14 residues. V dropped 1 base and J dropped 8 bases, with 13 bases sitting between them. From germline, CDR1 is SGHRS and CDR2 YFSETQ. CDR3 coding DNA: TGCGCCAGCAGCTTGATGGCAGGGGCGGACATTCAGTACTTC. It translates to CASSLMAGADIQYF.

The chain links TRBV28 to TRBJ2-1; 11 bases align to TRBD2. Germline CDR1 reads MDHEN; CDR2 reads SYDVKM. The V and J ends lost 4 bases and 9 bases, in that order; junction bases with no gene match: 5. This CDR3 is built from 14 residues. CDR3 nucleotides: TGTGCCAGCAGTTATTTAGCGGGGGGGGGTGAGCAGTTCTTC. It translates to CASSYLAGGGEQFF.

The rearrangement links TRBV5-1 to TRBJ2-1, with D tentatively TRBD1 (5 bases). V was shortened by 4 bases and J by 8 bases, with 22 bases between the two germline ends. CDR3 length: 16 amino acids. CDR1 is SGHRS, CDR2 YFSETQ, per germline. The CDR3, as DNA: TGCGCCAGCAGCCGCATAGCCGGGCTCCAAGGGGATGAGCAGTTCTTC. Translation gives CASSRIAGLQGDEQFF.

In the case of this clonotype: The junction and the germline gene differ at one end; a read error may be behind it. The gene calls are TRBV10-3 and TRBJ2-6, with TRBD1 as a possible D gene (6 bases). CDR3 size: 16 residues. Germline V gene data show CDR1 as ENHRY and CDR2 as SYGVKD. Here the CDR3 reads CAISESQGSGANVRTF. As DNA, the CDR3 is TGTGCCATCAGTGAGTCACAGGGCTCTGGGGCCAACGTCCGGACTTTC.

The V and J genes are TRBV4-1 and TRBJ1-2; D possibly corresponds to TRBD1 (5 bases). The CDR3 sequence is 15 residues long. The V and J ends lost 4 bases and 4 bases respectively, with 16 bases between them. Germline values: CDR1 MGHRA, CDR2 YSYEKL. CDR3 coding DNA: TGCGCCAGCAGCCCCGCGGGGGACCGGAGCTATGGCTACACCTTC. Translation: CASSPAGDRSYGYTF.

V and J are TRBV20-1 and TRBJ1-5; D ambiguous. Germline CDR1 reads DFQATT; CDR2 reads SNEGSKA (reference sequence). There are 12 residues in the CDR3. The CDR3 reads CGSGELGQPQHF. DNA of the CDR3: TGCGGAAGTGGGGAATTGGGTCAGCCCCAGCATTTT.

This clonotype has more than one count but fewer than ten. The chain uses TRBV27 and TRBJ2-5; D gene uncertain. The CDR3 loop spans 13 amino acids. V was trimmed by 3 bases and J by 0 bases, leaving 5 bases between them. Germline assignment: CDR1 MNHEY and CDR2 SMNVEV (reference sequence). This chain's CDR3 is CASSFKYQETQYF. The CDR3 bases are TGTGCCAGCAGTTTTAAGTACCAAGAGACCCAGTACTTC.

This clonotype has more than one count but fewer than ten. The chain links TRBV28 to TRBJ2-7; 7 bases line up with TRBD2. Germline CDR1 reads MDHEN; CDR2 reads SYDVKM. The CDR3 is 15 amino acids. V was clipped by 9 bases and J by 0 bases; unmatched bases: 11. CDR3 region: CASQPYSGPSYEQYF. CDR3 sequence (DNA): TGTGCCAGTCAACCGTATAGCGGGCCCTCCTACGAGCAGTACTTC.

The J gene is TRBJ1-1, the V gene TRBV28; 7 bases are a match to TRBD1. This CDR3 is built from 15 residues. Trimming at V came to 5 bases and at J to 3 bases, leaving 9 bases not matched to a gene. The germline V gene encodes CDR1 MDHEN and CDR2 SYDVKM. The CDR3 sequence is CASSEQGMGDTEAFF. CDR3 coding DNA: TGTGCCAGCAGTGAACAGGGGATGGGGGACACTGAAGCTTTCTTT.

V and J are TRBV4-3 and TRBJ2-1; TRBD2 matches 9 bases. CDR3 length equals 14 residues. The germline CDR1 and CDR2 sequences are LGHNA and YSLEER. Losses at the gene ends were 5 bases for V and 6 bases for J; bases not matched to a gene: 5. CDR3 in amino acids: CASSDRGGVNEQFF. The CDR3 DNA is TGCGCCAGCAGCGATCGCGGGGGGGTCAATGAGCAGTTCTTC.

The V call is TRBV24-1, the J call TRBJ2-5; the match to TRBD1 covers 7 bases. Germline-derived CDR1 and CDR2 are KGHDR and SFDVKD. This CDR3 is 16 amino acids long. Trimming removed 4 bases from V and 5 bases from J; junction bases left unmatched: 12. The CDR3 DNA sequence: TGTGCCACCAGTGACCCCACGGACAGGCCTCGGGAGACCCAGTACTTC. Translated: CATSDPTDRPRETQYF.

V and J are TRBV5-1 and TRBJ2-5; possible D gene TRBD1, 6 bases. Germline values: CDR1 SGHRS, CDR2 YFSETQ. CDR3 length: 15 residues. V gave up 1 base and J gave up 5 bases, with 15 bases separating them. The CDR3 here is CASSLWQGLQETQYF. CDR3 bases: TGCGCCAGCAGCTTGTGGCAGGGGTTACAGGAGACCCAGTACTTC.

Here the CDR3 DNA reads TGTGCCAGCAGGGGACTAGCGGGCTCCTACAATGAGCAGTTCTTC. Amino acid sequence: CASRGLAGSYNEQFF. The V gene is TRBV6-5, the J gene TRBJ2-1; 12 nucleotides match TRBD2. The CDR3 consists of 15 residues. The V segment lost 6 bases and the J segment 0 bases; nucleotides outside the gene matches: 0. Germline V gene data show CDR1 as MNHEY and CDR2 as SVGAGI.

The genes are TRBV14 and TRBJ1-2; no reliable D call. The germline V gene encodes CDR1 SGHDN and CDR2 FVKESK. The CDR3 consists of 13 residues. Trimming shortened V by 0 bases and J by 8 bases, and 10 bases separated the two germline ends. CDR3 bases: TGTGCCAGCAGCCAAGATTTGAGGGAAGGCTACACCTTC. Amino acids: CASSQDLREGYTF.

CDR3 in DNA: TGCAGCGTTGAATACGGGGGAACAGGGGGCATCTACGAGCAGTACTTC. Protein sequence: CSVEYGGTGGIYEQYF. The rearrangement uses TRBV29-1 and TRBJ2-7; 9 bases are shared with TRBD1. Germline V gene sequence: CDR1 SQVTM, CDR2 ANQGSEA. Trimming took 2 bases from V and 3 from J; bases not matched to a gene: 11. This CDR3 is built from 16 residues.

The chain couples TRBV20-1 to TRBJ1-4; TRBD1 matches at 7 bases. This CDR3 has 15 amino acids. Trimming at V came to 6 bases and at J to 4 bases, leaving 11 bases not matched to a gene. The germline CDR1 and CDR2 sequences are DFQATT and SNEGSKA (reference sequence). CDR3 sequence: CSARQGVWNNEKLFF. The CDR3 DNA reads TGCAGTGCCCGACAGGGAGTTTGGAATAATGAAAAACTGTTTTTT.

This clonotype occurred a few times. CDR3 DNA sequence: TGTGCCAGCAGCTTAGCGCTAGCGGGGGGTGGCTCCTACGAGCAGTACTTC. Translation gives CASSLALAGGGSYEQYF. The chain has TRBV7-2 and TRBJ2-7; 11 nucleotides match TRBD2. The germline V gene encodes CDR1 SGHTA and CDR2 FQGNSA. Trimming removed 0 bases from V and 0 bases from J; junction bases left unmatched: 4. The CDR3 contains 17 residues.

V usage is TRBV5-1 and J usage is TRBJ2-7; a possible D gene is TRBD2 (5 bases). CDR3 size: 14 residues. Trimming cost V 2 bases and J 5 bases, with 14 bases left between them. Germline V gene lookup returns CDR1 SGHRS and CDR2 YFSETQ. The CDR3 reads CASSFQPDYDEQYF. In DNA, the CDR3 is TGCGCCAGCAGCTTTCAGCCTGACTACGACGAGCAGTACTTC. Complete variable domain (other parts from reference TRBV5-1 and TRBJ2-7): KAGVTQTPRYLIKTRGQQVTLSCSPISGHRSVSWYQQTPGQGLQFLFEYFSETQRNKGNFPGRFSGRQFSNSRSEMNVSTLELGDSALYLCASSFQPDYDEQYFGPGTRLTVT.

The gene calls are TRBV2 and TRBJ1-2; D remains unclear. V lost 0 bases, J lost 6 bases, and 11 bases lay in between. The germline V gene encodes CDR1 SNHLY and CDR2 FYNNEI. This CDR3 spans 14 amino acids. CDR3 bases: TGTGCCAGCAGTGAAGCCTTAGGCCCTAATGGCTACACCTTC. Translated, it gives CASSEALGPNGYTF.

V usage is TRBV5-1 and J usage is TRBJ2-2; tentative D call: TRBD1 (6 bases). The CDR3 runs to 13 residues. Trimming shortened V by 7 bases and J by 3 bases, and 10 bases separated the two germline ends. The germline V gene encodes CDR1 SGHRS and CDR2 YFSETQ. The CDR3 reads CASLKGDTGELFF. In DNA form, the CDR3 reads TGCGCCAGCCTCAAGGGGGACACCGGGGAGCTGTTTTTT.

Note on this clonotype: Just one base apart from a much larger clone, this may be a read error. The rearrangement uses TRBV2 and TRBJ2-3; D is ambiguous. CDR1 SNHLY and CDR2 FYNNEI come from the germline V gene. The CDR3 contains 12 residues. Trimming took 6 bases from V and 2 from J, leaving 6 bases between them. The CDR3 sequence is CASRANTDTQYF. Here the CDR3 DNA reads TGTGCCAGCAGGGCCAACACAGATACGCAGTATTTT. The full variable domain, rest sourced from reference TRBV2 and TRBJ2-3, is EPEVTQTPSHQVTQMGQEVILRCVPISNHLYFYWYRQILGQKVEFLVSFYNNEISEKSEIFDDQFSVERPDGSNFTLKIRSTKLEDSAMYFCASRANTDTQYFGPGTRLTVL.

This clonotype was counted many times. The V call is TRBV29-1, the J call TRBJ2-1; 9 bases line up with TRBD2. CDR1 and CDR2 from the germline V gene are SQVTM and ANQGSEA. The CDR3 consists of 14 residues. J was trimmed by 0 bases and V by 4 bases; bases with no gene match: 1. For the CDR3, the DNA is TGCAGCGTTGGGCGGGAGGGCTCCTACAATGAGCAGTTCTTC. It translates to CSVGREGSYNEQFF.